This TCR beta chain originates from a study of post-analysis software for immune sequencing data. For the study at large: Multiple sclerosis in the patients followed relapsing-remitting, secondary progressive and progressive-relapsing courses. Study observations and caveats: The normalized Chao1 diversity of multiple sclerosis patients was significantly lower than that of controls. In patients, about five TRBV segments were more frequent than in controls, with TRBV5-6, TRBV5-1 and TRBV20-1 among them.

Unique molecular identifiers were built into the TCR beta cDNA libraries. TCRdb re-analysed the PCR reads in MiXCR, keeping a single row per CDR3 protein. The sample lists about 200,000 distinct CDR3 sequences, 25% to 30% seen once, with nearly 3.5% in the top ten. In germline, CDR1 is SGHDT, CDR2 YYEEEE. V shed 1 base, J shed 4 bases, and the junction held 16 bases outside the gene matches. The CDR3 is 20 amino acids. This clonotype has at least ten counts. Antigen unknown. The material sequenced was blood. The J gene is TRBJ2-7, the V gene TRBV5-6, with 14 bases fitting TRBD2. The TCR originated in a girl under 18 with multiple sclerosis. The CDR3 nucleotides read TGTGCCAGCAGCTTGCTGGTGGGACTAGCGGGAGTATCCTCTATGTACGAGCAGTACTTC. Its protein product is CASSLLVGLAGVSSMYEQYF.